This TCR beta chain was retrieved from a study of T cells expressing NK-cell markers. TCR beta cDNA was generated via 5'RACE template switching incorporating UMIs. One entry per CDR3 protein, without DNA, is what TCRdb gives after re-calling the 5' RACE reads. This repertoire includes 250,000 to 300,000 distinct CDR3 sequences. CDR1 SGHNT and CDR2 YYREEE come from the germline V gene (reference sequence). The CDR3 sequence is 19 residues long. A remark on this clonotype: Its target is not known.

Whole-study findings and limits: For a handful of donors, the dominant NKG2C+ clonotypes made up about 1.0-8% of their CD8+ T cells. The CD3+CD56-NKG2C+ fraction of four donors was likewise dominated by these clonotypes.

The specimen was blood T cells: a sorted CD56 or NKG2C T cell subset, CD4+ or CD8+ T cells, or bulk PBMC T cells (not recorded which). The gene calls are TRBV5-4 and TRBJ2-1; TCRdb gives TRBD2 as the D gene, but with no DNA this cannot be confirmed. This receptor was obtained from a woman aged 18 to 75 in good health. CDR3 loop: CASSLKGGSGGLSYNEQFF. Complete variable domain (other parts from reference TRBV5-4 and TRBJ2-1): ETGVTQSPTHLIKTRGQQVTLRCSSQSGHNTVSWYQQALGQGPQFIFQYYREEENGRGNFPPRFSGLQFPNYSSELNVNALELDDSALYLCASSLKGGSGGLSYNEQFFGPGTRLTVL.